This T cell receptor beta chain was identified during a study of blood T cells in healthy people across ages. Primed by a sample-barcoded 5' primer and a J-beta primer mix, a second PCR proceeded for roughly 6 to 12 cycles. Via MiXCR, TCRdb re-called the 5' RACE reads, giving one row per CDR3 protein. The sample lists about 1.6 million distinct CDR3 sequences; 34% were seen once. Germline CDR1 and CDR2: LNHNV and YYDKDF (reference sequence). The V gene lost 2 bases and the J gene lost 9 bases, with 17 bases spanning the gap. CDR3 length: 15 amino acids. This clonotype has just a few counts. This chain uses TRBV15 with TRBJ2-1; a possible D gene is TRBD1 (6 bases). The sample was blood. The TCR sequence derives from a woman aged 30 to 39 in good health. The CDR3 sequence: CATSRLVIRGIEQFF. Written as DNA, the CDR3 is TGTGCCACCAGCAGACTCGTAATCAGGGGAATTGAGCAGTTCTTC. Based on the CDR3 plus reference TRBV15 and TRBJ2-1, the full variable domain is DAMVIQNPRYQVTQFGKPVTLSCSQTLNHNVMYWYQQKSSQAPKLLFHYYDKDFNNEADTPDNFQSRRPNTSFCFLDIRSPGLGDTAMYLCATSRLVIRGIEQFFGPGTRLTVL.